This is a list of T cell receptor beta chains from one sample in a study of blood T cell repertoires in COVID-19. Using immunoSEQ multiplex PCR, the repertoire was profiled, and TCRdb retains in-frame clones only, with some absent. Of some 460,000 clones in the sample, 87% are singletons; the top ten hold roughly 2%. The specimen sequenced was PBMCs or T cells enriched from blood (not recorded which). The receptor set was obtained from a woman between 18 and 29 years old with acute COVID-19. The CDR3 runs from the conserved cysteine through the conserved F or W. A D gene is named only where the DNA matches it firmly. Only part of the rows carry a size: once, few, many, or a class if the clone is expanded.

TGTGCCAGTAGTATCCCACAGGGTTATGGCTACACCTTC,CASSIPQGYGYTF,-,TRBV19,-,TRBJ1-2
TGTGCCAGCAGCTTAACCTGGACAGGGGACAACTCTAACTATGGCTACACCTTC,CASSLTWTGDNSNYGYTF,-,TRBV7-9,TRBD1,TRBJ1-2
TGTGCCAGCAGCCCAAGCCTTAGCTCCTACAATGAGCAGTTCTTC,CASSPSLSSYNEQFF,-,TRBV9,-,TRBJ2-1
TGTGCCAGCAGCTTGTCCGGGAGGGCCAACGAGCAGTACTTC,CASSLSGRANEQYF,-,TRBV5-4,TRBD2,TRBJ2-7
TGTGCCAGCACCGAAAGACTAGCGGGAGTATTCGAGCAGTACTTC,CASTERLAGVFEQYF,-,TRBV7-8,TRBD2,TRBJ2-7
TGTGCCATCCAACCCCACTCGGGGGTACACACTGAAGCTTTCTTT,CAIQPHSGVHTEAFF,few,TRBV10-3,-,TRBJ1-1
TGTGCCAGCAGCATCGGACAGGGGACAGAGACCCAGTACTTC,CASSIGQGTETQYF,-,TRBV7-6,TRBD1,TRBJ2-5
TGTGCCAGCAGCCAAGGTTCGGGACTGGTCAATTCACCCCTCCACTTT,CASSQGSGLVNSPLHF,-,TRBV3-1/TRBV3-2,-,TRBJ1-6
TGCGCCAGCAGTGAGTCCTCCCGGGGGGAAAAACTGTTTTTT,CASSESSRGEKLFF,-,TRBV10-2,-,TRBJ1-4
TGTGCCGCCGCCGACGCGGGAGGGAAGACCCAGTACTTC,CAAADAGGKTQYF,-,TRBV7-9,TRBD2,TRBJ2-5
TGCGCCACTGAGCGGGCCCGCACAGATACGCAGTATTTT,CATERARTDTQYF,-,TRBV5-1,-,TRBJ2-3
TGCGCCAGCAGCCAAGTATTAGCGGGAGTAAACGAGCAGTACTTC,CASSQVLAGVNEQYF,-,TRBV4-3,TRBD2,TRBJ2-7
TGTGCCAGCAGACGACAGGGGACCTACGAGCAGTACTTC,CASRRQGTYEQYF,-,TRBV12-3/TRBV12-4,TRBD1,TRBJ2-7
TGCGCCAGCAGCTTGTTCCTAGGGGGAGATGGCTACACCTTC,CASSLFLGGDGYTF,-,TRBV5-1,-,TRBJ1-2
TGTGCCAGCAGTGAAGCGTGGGGGGACAGGGCTGGCTACACCTTC,CASSEAWGDRAGYTF,-,TRBV2,TRBD1,TRBJ1-2
TGTGCCAGCAGCAACCGGGACAGGGATTCACCCCTCCACTTT,CASSNRDRDSPLHF,-,TRBV6-5,TRBD1,TRBJ1-6
TGTGCCAGCAGTTTACACAGCAATTCACCCCTCCACTTT,CASSLHSNSPLHF,-,TRBV28,-,TRBJ1-6
TGTGCCAGCAGCTTGACTTCGAACACCGGGGAGCTGTTTTTT,CASSLTSNTGELFF,once,TRBV11-3,-,TRBJ2-2
TGTGCCAGCAGTTTAACCGGGACAGGATCCTACGAGCAGTACTTC,CASSLTGTGSYEQYF,-,TRBV27,TRBD1,TRBJ2-7
TGTGCCAGCAGTTTAACTAGCGGGTCGAGCTCCTACGAGCAGTACTTC,CASSLTSGSSSYEQYF,-,TRBV27,TRBD2,TRBJ2-7
TGCAGCGTTTACAGGGACTACGAGCAGTACTTC,CSVYRDYEQYF,-,TRBV29-1,-,TRBJ2-7
TGTGCCAGCAGCTTAGTACAGGGGGGCGGGCAGCCCCAGCATTTT,CASSLVQGGGQPQHF,-,TRBV7-2,TRBD1,TRBJ1-5
TGTGCCAGCAGTCTTCCTAGCGGCACAAACACAGATACGCAGTATTTT,CASSLPSGTNTDTQYF,-,TRBV28,TRBD2,TRBJ2-3
TGTGCCAGCAGTCTACCTGTTGACACCGGGGAGCTGTTTTTT,CASSLPVDTGELFF,-,TRBV6-2/TRBV6-3,-,TRBJ2-2
TGTGCCACCAGCAGATGGGGAACTAGCGGCACAGATACGCAGTATTTT,CATSRWGTSGTDTQYF,-,TRBV15,TRBD2,TRBJ2-3
TGTGCCACCAGTACAGGGGGAGCTAACTATGGCTACACCTTC,CATSTGGANYGYTF,few,TRBV15,TRBD1,TRBJ1-2
TGTGCCAGCAGTGTCCGGGCCTACAATGAGCAGTTCTTC,CASSVRAYNEQFF,once,TRBV6-4,-,TRBJ2-1
TGTGCCAGCAGTTTACCCGGGACAGGGCTAGCCGGGGAGCTGTTTTTT,CASSLPGTGLAGELFF,-,TRBV27,TRBD1,TRBJ2-2
TGTGCCAGAAGACGGGTCAATCAGCCCCAGCATTTT,CARRRVNQPQHF,-,TRBV5-3,-,TRBJ1-5
TGCGCCAGCAGCCAAGGCTATCTGGTGAGCGGTGAAAAACTGTTTTTT,CASSQGYLVSGEKLFF,-,TRBV5-1,-,TRBJ1-4
TGTGCCACCAGCCTGCGGACAGGACAGGGCCAGCCCCAGCATTTT,CATSLRTGQGQPQHF,-,TRBV15,TRBD1,TRBJ1-5
TGTGCCAGCAGAAGGACAGGGGGCGTTTGGGATACGCAGTATTTT,CASRRTGGVWDTQYF,-,TRBV2,TRBD1,TRBJ2-3
TGTGCCAGCAGTTACAGGCGATTCACCGGGGAGCTGTTTTTT,CASSYRRFTGELFF,-,TRBV2,-,TRBJ2-2
TGTGCCAGCAGCTTGGTCTCGGGGAAAACCTATGGCTACACCTTC,CASSLVSGKTYGYTF,few,TRBV5-6,-,TRBJ1-2
TGCGCCAGCCTAAATACTAGCGGGGGGTGGAATGAGCAGTTCTTC,CASLNTSGGWNEQFF,once,TRBV5-1,TRBD2,TRBJ2-1
TGTGCCAGCACCCTCCTGGGCGGGGGGGCCTACAATGAGCAGTTCTTC,CASTLLGGGAYNEQFF,-,TRBV11-2,TRBD2,TRBJ2-1
TGCGCCAGCAGCCCGACAGGAGACAATCAGCCCCAGCATTTT,CASSPTGDNQPQHF,-,TRBV4-1,-,TRBJ1-5
TGCAGTGCTAGTCCGGGACAGGGCTACACCTTC,CSASPGQGYTF,once,TRBV20-1,TRBD1,TRBJ1-2
TGTGCCAGCAGTGATCCGCGACAGGGGTCACCCCTCCACTTT,CASSDPRQGSPLHF,once,TRBV2,TRBD1,TRBJ1-6
TGTGCTAGTGGTTTGCCCCATTATAATAGCGGGGACCTCAATGAGCAGTTCTTC,CASGLPHYNSGDLNEQFF,-,TRBV12-5,TRBD2,TRBJ2-1
TGTGCCAGTAGTATCCGGTGGAGCAATCAGCCCCAGCATTTT,CASSIRWSNQPQHF,-,TRBV19,-,TRBJ1-5
TGCGCCAGCAGCCAATATTCCAGGGTCGAGAACGAGCAGTACTTC,CASSQYSRVENEQYF,-,TRBV4-3,-,TRBJ2-7
TGTGCCAGCAGCTTAGGCGGGGACTTGAACACTGAAGCTTTCTTT,CASSLGGDLNTEAFF,-,TRBV13,-,TRBJ1-1
TGTGCCAGCGGATTCCTGCCAGGGAGGAACACCATATATTTT,CASGFLPGRNTIYF,-,TRBV5-4,-,TRBJ1-3
TGTGCCAGCAGTTCGACGGGACAGGGCTACGAGCAGTACTTC,CASSSTGQGYEQYF,-,TRBV27,TRBD1,TRBJ2-7
TGTGCCAGCAGCTTAGCTACAGGGAGCAATCAGCCCCAGCATTTT,CASSLATGSNQPQHF,once,TRBV7-6,-,TRBJ1-5
TGTGCCAGCTCAGCCGACAGGGGAAACACCGGGGAGCTGTTTTTT,CASSADRGNTGELFF,-,TRBV18,TRBD1,TRBJ2-2
TGCAGTGCTAGTCCGCGTCTAGGACAGGGGACAAACACCATATATTTT,CSASPRLGQGTNTIYF,-,TRBV20-1,TRBD1,TRBJ1-3
TGTGCCAGCAGCCATACAGGGGAGCCCCAGCATTTT,CASSHTGEPQHF,once,TRBV12-3/TRBV12-4,TRBD1,TRBJ1-5